A selection of T cell receptor beta chains follows, all from one sample in a study of cytomegalovirus exposure and HLA in healthy donors. Data came from immunoSEQ multiplex PCR; TCRdb stores just in-frame clones and leaves some out. The table has 95,000 to 100,000 clones, about three quarters seen once; the top ten hold approximately 16%. Material for sequencing was PBMCs. These receptors all come from a man aged 55-75 years in good health and CMV-seropositive. The CDR3 runs from the conserved cysteine through the conserved F or W. Fields, in order: V gene, D gene, CDR3 protein. A D gene is named only where the DNA matches it firmly.

TRBV5-1	NA	CASSPGSSLEAFF
TRBV10-3	TRBD2	CAISELAGSYNEQFF
TRBV10-3	TRBD1	CAISLTGVQEAQYF
TRBV4-3	TRBD1	CASSLNRGVKGNEQFF
TRBV30	NA	CAWRVGNEETQYF
TRBV6-5	TRBD2	CASSPTLAGATPQYF
TRBV4-1	NA	CASSQVFLFNQPQHF
TRBV5-4	NA	CASSLEGGGTFF
TRBV27	NA	CASSLTPTSVYEQYF
TRBV27	NA	CASSSGDPNYGYTF
TRBV7-8	NA	CASSLVDSTQPQHF
TRBV29-1	TRBD1	CSVIPGQGAGELFF
TRBV9	NA	CASSVVPGVLTEAFF
TRBV15	TRBD2	CATSSGGSGDSRYF
TRBV12-5	TRBD2	CASGFWTSGGNEQFF
TRBV18	TRBD2	CASSPLAGDQETQYF
TRBV4-1	TRBD1	CASSQHGTGDSPLHF
TRBV6-6	TRBD1	CASSNGQGRNSPLHF
TRBV6-5	TRBD1	CASSRTGVTEAFF
TRBV9	NA	CASSVEGKTYSPLHF
TRBV4-1	NA	CASSQERDWEQYF
TRBV19	TRBD1	CASSTRQGTNTGELFF
TRBV14	TRBD2	CASSQDRFGGNYEQYF
TRBV27	TRBD2	CASSLKGEGHNEQFF
TRBV9	NA	CASSVGLPPTTDTQYF
TRBV9	NA	CASSVGPGKETQYF
TRBV9	TRBD1	CASSVATGGQETQYF
TRBV5-5	NA	CASSLAEGTQYF
TRBV29-1	TRBD1	CSVEAEDRPSFGGYTF
TRBV5-4	NA	CASRLNPGANVLTF
TRBV27	NA	CASTPMAQRNYGYTF
TRBV5-8	NA	CAGERWTRSSYEQYF
TRBV11-1	NA	CASSLRTRGTEAFF
TRBV27	NA	CASSRRDTLRSYEQYF
TRBV21-1	NA	CASSKAAKYSTGTGVQPQHF
TRBV5-1	TRBD1	CASSLNRGDLDTQYF
TRBV5-8	TRBD1	CASSLVGGTGVTGELFF